This T cell receptor beta chain was sequenced in a study of beta chain features in type 1 diabetes. Study-wide findings and caveats: Unsettled here was the matter of whether HLA type influences TCRB rearrangement. Across all four CD4+ subsets, people with type 1 diabetes showed modestly shorter TCRB CDR3s. At VDJ recombination sites, type 1 diabetes patients had fewer insertions and more deleted nucleotides. For patients and controls alike, PCR might favor shorter templates to the same degree.

Reverse transcribing all isolated RNA meant expressed TCRB transcripts were sequenced. Using immunoSEQ multiplex PCR, the repertoire was profiled, and TCRdb retains in-frame clones only, with some absent. The sample lists 150,000 or so clones, 63% occurring once. About this clone: Its target is unknown.

The CDR3 totals 12 residues. Germline assignment: CDR1 SQVTM and CDR2 ANQGSEA. V gave up 6 bases and J gave up 6 bases, with 13 bases separating them. Isolation of CD4+ naive, central memory, regulatory and stem cell-like memory cells was achieved by sorting via CD45RO/CCR7/CD25/CD127/CD95/CD27. Sequenced: naive CD4+ T cells from blood. The chain recombines TRBV29-1 with TRBJ2-3; D is ambiguous. The receptor was isolated from a young man with type 1 diabetes. CDR3 in DNA: TGCAGCGTGGAGAACCGGGCCGATACGCAGTATTTT. This sequence encodes CSVENRADTQYF.